This T cell receptor beta chain stems from a study of shared clonotypes between healthy human individuals. Genomic DNA of each subset was evenly split across several immunoSEQ plates. Unsorted PBMC samples were amplified in replicate PCRs containing around 310 ng DNA, about 30,000 T cell genomes. Per the authors' pipeline: As immunoSEQ supplied junction-only sequences (without quality scores), filtering differed. Using immunoSEQ multiplex PCR, the repertoire was profiled, and TCRdb retains in-frame clones only, with some absent. That table gives V, J and clone size, and the DNA gave D and trimming. Among about 490,000 clones, around 80% were seen once, and the ten largest hold 10% to 15%. The V segment lost 4 bases and the J segment 8 bases; nucleotides outside the gene matches: 7. The CDR3 is made up of 13 amino acids. The germline gives CDR1 KGHSH, CDR2 LQKENI.

The receptor was derived from a middle-aged woman in good health. Some clones in this sample may be carry-over from other donors' samples. Specimen: PBMCs. The V and J genes are TRBV18 and TRBJ1-2, with 7 nucleotides matching TRBD1. The CDR3 nucleotides are TGTGCCAGCTCACAGGGACAGTTGGGCGGCTACACCTTC. Residues: CASSQGQLGGYTF.